The present T cell receptor (beta chain) was sequenced within a study of blood T cell repertoires in COVID-19. Across the whole study: The origin of the acute and convalescent COVID-19 samples was the United States, Italy and Spain. The cDNA or gDNA used as material had been derived from T cells, B-cell-depleted T cells, or PBMCs.

In the original processing: Reference gene primer amplification yielded estimated nucleated cell counts. Some clones are missing from TCRdb's copy, which holds only in-frame ones; the method was immunoSEQ multiplex PCR. V and J calls and clone size are given by that table; D and trimming were obtained from the DNA. The data show approximately 150,000 clones, around 80% seen once. V shed 6 bases, J shed 7 bases, and the junction held 8 bases outside the gene matches. Germline V CDR1 and CDR2: SNHLY, FYNNEI. CDR3 length: 15 residues. This rearrangement joins TRBV2 to TRBJ2-4; 11 bases line up with TRBD1. This sequence originates from a woman aged 45-65 years in a cohort sampled during active or convalescent COVID-19. The sequenced sample consisted of peripheral blood. The CDR3 loop is CASSAQGQGGNIQYF. CDR3 nucleotides: TGTGCCAGCAGCGCCCAGGGACAGGGGGGGAACATTCAGTACTTC.